Listed here is a single T cell receptor beta chain. These data belong to a study of early T cells in non-severe SARS-CoV-2 infection. Trimming took 1 base from V and 1 from J, leaving 20 bases between them. The CDR3 extends over 18 amino acids. Germline CDR1 and CDR2: DFQATT and SNEGSKA (reference sequence). MiXCR, applied by TCRdb to the 5' RACE reads, yields one record per CDR3 protein. The sample carries around 64,000 distinct CDR3 sequences, 10% to 12% recorded once. The sequencing here drew on whole blood, taken at baseline. V and J are TRBV20-1 and TRBJ2-4; unclear D gene. The clonotype was recovered from an adult who was a healthcare worker with PCR-confirmed SARS-CoV-2 infection or an uninfected control (not recorded which). CDR3 nucleotides: TGCAGTGCTAGAGTTCGGTACACGACGACCGAGGCCAAAAACATTCAGTACTTC. Translating gives CSARVRYTTTEAKNIQYF.